This TCR beta chain was recorded in a study of tumor-infiltrating lymphocytes in glioblastoma multiforme. Notes on the study in general: Functional subtype sorting of these T cells was not performed.

The CDR3 has 14 amino acids. Three nested ARM-PCR rounds with V-beta and C-beta primers built TCRB libraries. TCRB cDNA was made from approximately 550 ng total RNA. MiXCR was run by TCRdb on the multiplex PCR reads, yielding one entry per CDR3 protein. The sample lists about 32,000 distinct CDR3 sequences; around 60% were seen once. Note on this clonotype: Its target is not known. A read error may produce the germline difference seen at one junction end.

Sample: brain tumor tissue. The clonotype was recovered from a male donor with glioblastoma. V gene TRBV12-3 or TRBV12-4 combines with J gene TRBJ2-7, with 7 nucleotides matching TRBD1. The CDR3 nucleotides read TGTGCCAGCAGTTCTTCCAGGGACAGAGGCGAGCAGGACTTC. Protein product: CASSSSRDRGEQDF.